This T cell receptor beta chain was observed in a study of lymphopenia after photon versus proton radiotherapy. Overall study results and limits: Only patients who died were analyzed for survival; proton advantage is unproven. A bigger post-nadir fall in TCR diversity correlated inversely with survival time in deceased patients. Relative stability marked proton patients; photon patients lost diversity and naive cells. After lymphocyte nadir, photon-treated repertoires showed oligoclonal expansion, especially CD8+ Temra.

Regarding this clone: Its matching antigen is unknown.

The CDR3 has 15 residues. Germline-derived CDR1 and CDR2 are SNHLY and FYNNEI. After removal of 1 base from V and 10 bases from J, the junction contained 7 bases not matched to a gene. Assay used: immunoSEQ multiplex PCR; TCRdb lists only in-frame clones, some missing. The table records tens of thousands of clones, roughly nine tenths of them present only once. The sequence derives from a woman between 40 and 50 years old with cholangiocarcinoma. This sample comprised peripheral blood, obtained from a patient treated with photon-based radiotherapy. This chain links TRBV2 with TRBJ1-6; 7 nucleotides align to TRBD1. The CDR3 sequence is CASSEGRQGISPLHF. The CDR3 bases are TGTGCCAGCAGTGAAGGTCGACAGGGAATCTCACCCCTCCACTTT. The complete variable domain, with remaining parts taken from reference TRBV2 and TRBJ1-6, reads EPEVTQTPSHQVTQMGQEVILRCVPISNHLYFYWYRQILGQKVEFLVSFYNNEISEKSEIFDDQFSVERPDGSNFTLKIRSTKLEDSAMYFCASSEGRQGISPLHFGNGTRLTVT.